This TCR beta chain was identified in a study of blood T cell repertoires in COVID-19. Turning to the study itself: Some COVID-19 samples were acute and others convalescent; all came from the United States, Italy and Spain.

The CDR3 loop spans 15 amino acids. Germline CDR1 reads LNHDA; CDR2 reads SQIVND (reference sequence). J gave up 7 bases and V 5 bases, and 12 bases lay outside the gene matches. This table comes from immunoSEQ multiplex PCR, and its TCRdb copy is limited to in-frame clones, with some not included. The table lists hundreds of thousands of clones, approximately 86% of them singletons. Cohort assignment relied on participant-reported clinical history. The sample consisted of PBMCs or T cells enriched from blood (not recorded which). The V gene is TRBV19, the J gene TRBJ1-2, with 8 nucleotides matching TRBD1. This sequence was found in a middle-aged woman with acute COVID-19. As DNA, the CDR3 is TGTGCCAGTAGTGGCTTAATGAGACAGGGGCCTGGCTACACCTTC. Translating it yields CASSGLMRQGPGYTF.